This record concerns one T cell receptor beta chain sequence. Its antigen is not identified. The data originate from a study of T cell responses to AZD1222 COVID-19 vaccine. Study-level results: A mostly white British donor set with more females was recruited, and clonal diversity was possibly underestimated. Scientists sampled the repertoires only once the peak T cell response had passed.

Generated by immunoSEQ multiplex PCR, the TCRdb table keeps only in-frame clones and is missing some. The sample lists under 80,000 clones, 79% occurring once. V was shortened by 5 bases and J by 3 bases, with 14 bases between the two germline ends. The length of the CDR3 is 15 residues. From germline, CDR1 is SGHNT and CDR2 YENEEA. The TCR sequence derives from an adult in good health. The source was peripheral blood, collected on day 0 of MenACWY control vaccination. The chain has TRBV11-3 and TRBJ2-1; the D gene is possibly TRBD2 (6 bases). Here the CDR3 reads CASSASGTYYNEQFF. In nucleotides, the CDR3 is TGTGCCAGCAGCGCGTCCGGGACTTACTACAATGAGCAGTTCTTC.